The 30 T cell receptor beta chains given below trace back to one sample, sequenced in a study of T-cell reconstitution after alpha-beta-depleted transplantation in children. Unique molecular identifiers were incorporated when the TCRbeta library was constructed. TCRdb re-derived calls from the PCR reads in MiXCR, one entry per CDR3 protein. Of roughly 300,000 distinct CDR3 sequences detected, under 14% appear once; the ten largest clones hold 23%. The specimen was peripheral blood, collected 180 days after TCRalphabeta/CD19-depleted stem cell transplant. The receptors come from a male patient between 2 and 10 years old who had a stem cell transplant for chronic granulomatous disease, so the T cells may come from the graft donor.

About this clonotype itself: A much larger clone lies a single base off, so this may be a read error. CDR3 amino acids: CASNSAGQGYGYTF. The CDR3 DNA reads as TGTGCCAGCAATTCAGCTGGACAGGGCTATGGCTACACCTTC. This sequence joins TRBV7-2 and TRBJ1-2; 8 bases line up with TRBD1. The V gene's germline CDR1 is SGHTA and CDR2 FQGNSA. The CDR3 contains 14 residues. V lost 7 bases and J lost 4; bases outside the gene matches: 8.

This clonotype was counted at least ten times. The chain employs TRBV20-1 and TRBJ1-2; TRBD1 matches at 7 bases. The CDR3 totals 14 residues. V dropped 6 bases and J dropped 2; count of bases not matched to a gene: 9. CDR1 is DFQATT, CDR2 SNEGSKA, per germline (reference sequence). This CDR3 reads CSAIIMDRNYGYTF. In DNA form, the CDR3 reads TGCAGTGCCATTATCATGGACAGGAACTATGGCTACACCTTC.

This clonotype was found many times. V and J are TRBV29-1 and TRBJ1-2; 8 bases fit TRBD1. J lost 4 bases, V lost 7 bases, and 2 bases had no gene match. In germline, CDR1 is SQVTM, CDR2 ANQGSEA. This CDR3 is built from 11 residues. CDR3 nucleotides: TGCAGCGGACAGGGGACCTATGGCTACACCTTC. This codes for CSGQGTYGYTF.

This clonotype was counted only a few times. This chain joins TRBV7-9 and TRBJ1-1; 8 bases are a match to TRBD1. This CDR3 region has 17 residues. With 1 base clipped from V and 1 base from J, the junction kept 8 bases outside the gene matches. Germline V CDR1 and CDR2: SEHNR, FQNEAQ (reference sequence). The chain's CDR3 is CASSLGARGLANTEAFF. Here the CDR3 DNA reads TGTGCCAGCAGCTTAGGAGCCAGGGGGCTTGCGAACACTGAAGCTTTCTTT.

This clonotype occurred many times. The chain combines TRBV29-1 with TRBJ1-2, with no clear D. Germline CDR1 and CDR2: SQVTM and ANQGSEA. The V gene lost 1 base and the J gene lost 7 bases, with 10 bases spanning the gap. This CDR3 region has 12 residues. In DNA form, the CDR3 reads TGCAGCGTTGAAGGCGGCTCCGGTGGCTACACCTTC. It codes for CSVEGGSGGYTF.

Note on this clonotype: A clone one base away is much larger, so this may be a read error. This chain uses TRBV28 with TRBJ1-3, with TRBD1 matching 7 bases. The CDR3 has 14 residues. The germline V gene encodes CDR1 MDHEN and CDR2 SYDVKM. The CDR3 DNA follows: TGTGTCACCCTAACCGGGACAGCTGGAAACACCATATATTTT. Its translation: CVTLTGTAGNTIYF. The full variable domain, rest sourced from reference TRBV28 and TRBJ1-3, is DVKVTQSSRYLVKRTGEKVFLECVQDMDHENMFWYRQDPGLGLRLIYFSYDVKMKEKGDIPEGYSVSREKKERFSLILESASTNQTSMYLCVTLTGTAGNTIYFGEGSWLTVV.

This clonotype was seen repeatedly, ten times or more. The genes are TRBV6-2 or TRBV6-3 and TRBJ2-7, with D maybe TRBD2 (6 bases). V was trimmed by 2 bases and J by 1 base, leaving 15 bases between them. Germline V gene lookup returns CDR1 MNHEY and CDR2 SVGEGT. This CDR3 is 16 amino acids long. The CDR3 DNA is TGTGCCAGCAGTTACCAGGCTCGGGGGAGGTCCTACGAGCAGTACTTC. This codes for CASSYQARGRSYEQYF.

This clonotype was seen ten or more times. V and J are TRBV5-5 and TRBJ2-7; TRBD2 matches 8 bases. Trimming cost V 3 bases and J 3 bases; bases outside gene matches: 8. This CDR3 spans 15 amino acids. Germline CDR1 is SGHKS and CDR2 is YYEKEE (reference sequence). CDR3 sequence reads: CASSSLAGGIYEQYF. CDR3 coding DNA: TGTGCCAGCAGCTCCCTGGCGGGAGGTATCTACGAGCAGTACTTC. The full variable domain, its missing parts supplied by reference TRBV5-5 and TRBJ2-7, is DAGVTQSPTHLIKTRGQQVTLRCSPISGHKSVSWYQQVLGQGPQFIFQYYEKEERGRGNFPDRFSARQFPNYSSELNVNALLLGDSALYLCASSSLAGGIYEQYFGPGTRLTVT.

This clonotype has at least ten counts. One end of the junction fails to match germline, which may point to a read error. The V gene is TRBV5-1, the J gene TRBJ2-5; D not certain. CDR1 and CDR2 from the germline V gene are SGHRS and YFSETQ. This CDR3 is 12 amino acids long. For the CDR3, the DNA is TGTGCCAGCAGCTCGCTGGGTGAGACCCAGTACTTC. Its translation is CASSSLGETQYF.

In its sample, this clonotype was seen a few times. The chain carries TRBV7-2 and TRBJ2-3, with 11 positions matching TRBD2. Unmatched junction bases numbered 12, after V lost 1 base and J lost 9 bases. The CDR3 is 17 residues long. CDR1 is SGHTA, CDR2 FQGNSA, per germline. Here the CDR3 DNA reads TGTGCCAGCAGCTTAGGTTCTAGCGGGGGGCCGGGGAGGACGCAGTATTTT. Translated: CASSLGSSGGPGRTQYF.

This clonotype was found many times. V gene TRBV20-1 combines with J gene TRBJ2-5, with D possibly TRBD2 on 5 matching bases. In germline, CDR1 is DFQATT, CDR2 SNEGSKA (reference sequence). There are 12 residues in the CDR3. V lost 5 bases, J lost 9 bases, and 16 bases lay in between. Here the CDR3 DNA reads TGCAGTGCTGCAACCGAGGATAGCGCCCAGTACTTC. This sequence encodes CSAATEDSAQYF.

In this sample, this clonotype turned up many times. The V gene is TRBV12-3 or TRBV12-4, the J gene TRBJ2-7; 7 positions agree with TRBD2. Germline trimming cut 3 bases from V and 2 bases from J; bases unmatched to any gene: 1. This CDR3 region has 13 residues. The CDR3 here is CASSFRGAYEQYF. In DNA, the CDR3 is TGTGCCAGCAGTTTCCGGGGGGCCTACGAGCAGTACTTC.

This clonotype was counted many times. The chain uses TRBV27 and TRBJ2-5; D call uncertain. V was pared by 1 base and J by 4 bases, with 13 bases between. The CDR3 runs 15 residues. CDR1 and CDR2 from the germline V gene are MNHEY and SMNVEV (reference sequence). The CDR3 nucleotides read TGTGCCAGCAGTTTATTGAGGCAGGTGGGAGAGACCCAGTACTTC. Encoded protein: CASSLLRQVGETQYF.

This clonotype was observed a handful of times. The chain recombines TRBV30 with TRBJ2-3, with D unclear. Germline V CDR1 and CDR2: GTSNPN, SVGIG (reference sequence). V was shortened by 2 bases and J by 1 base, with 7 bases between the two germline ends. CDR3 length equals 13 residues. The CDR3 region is CAWSRVRTDTQYF. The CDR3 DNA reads TGTGCCTGGAGTAGAGTGCGCACAGATACGCAGTATTTT.

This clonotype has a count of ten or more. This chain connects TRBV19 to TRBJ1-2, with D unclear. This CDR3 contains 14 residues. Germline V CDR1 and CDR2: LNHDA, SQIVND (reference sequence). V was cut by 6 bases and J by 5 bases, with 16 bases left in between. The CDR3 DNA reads TGTGCCAGTAGCGTCGAACCAAATCCTTATGGCTACACCTTC. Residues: CASSVEPNPYGYTF.

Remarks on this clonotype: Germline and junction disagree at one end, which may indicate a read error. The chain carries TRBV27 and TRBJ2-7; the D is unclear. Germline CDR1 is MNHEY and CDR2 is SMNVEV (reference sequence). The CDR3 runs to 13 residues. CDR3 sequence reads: CASSFSSSYEQCF. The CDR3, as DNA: TGTGCCAGCAGTTTTTCCAGCTCCTACGAGCAGTGCTTC.

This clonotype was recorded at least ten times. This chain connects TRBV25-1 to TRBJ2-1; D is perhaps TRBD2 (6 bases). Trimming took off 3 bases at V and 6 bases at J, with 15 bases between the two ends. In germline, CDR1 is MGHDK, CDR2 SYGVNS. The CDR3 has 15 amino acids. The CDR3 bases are TGTGCCAGCAGTGAGTTTGGGGGACTGGTCAATGAGCAGTTCTTC. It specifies CASSEFGGLVNEQFF.

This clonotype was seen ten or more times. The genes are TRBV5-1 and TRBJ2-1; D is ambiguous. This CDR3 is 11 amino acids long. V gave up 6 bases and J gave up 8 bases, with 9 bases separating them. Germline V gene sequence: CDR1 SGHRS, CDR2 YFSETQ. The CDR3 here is CASTDWDEQFF. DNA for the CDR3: TGCGCCAGCACCGATTGGGATGAGCAGTTCTTC.

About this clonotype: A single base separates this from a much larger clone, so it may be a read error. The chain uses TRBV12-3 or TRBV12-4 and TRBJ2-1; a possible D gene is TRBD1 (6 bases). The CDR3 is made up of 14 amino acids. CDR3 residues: CVSNPVGQLNEQFF. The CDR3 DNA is TGTGTCAGCAATCCGGTCGGACAGCTCAATGAGCAGTTCTTC.

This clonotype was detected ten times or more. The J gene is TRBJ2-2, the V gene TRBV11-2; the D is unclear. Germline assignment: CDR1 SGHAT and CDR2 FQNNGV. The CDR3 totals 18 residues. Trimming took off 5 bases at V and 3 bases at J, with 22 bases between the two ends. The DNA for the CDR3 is TGTGCCAGCAGCCCCTGGGTGGACGGTCTGGGGTACACCGGGGAGCTGTTTTTT. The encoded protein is CASSPWVDGLGYTGELFF.

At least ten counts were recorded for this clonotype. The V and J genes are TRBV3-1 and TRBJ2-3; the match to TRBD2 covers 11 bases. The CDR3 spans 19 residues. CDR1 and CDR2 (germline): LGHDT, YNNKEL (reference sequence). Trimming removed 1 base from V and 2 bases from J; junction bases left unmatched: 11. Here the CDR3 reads CASSQVRPGTSGTTDTQYF. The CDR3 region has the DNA TGTGCCAGCAGCCAAGTCAGGCCCGGGACTAGCGGCACCACAGATACGCAGTATTTT.

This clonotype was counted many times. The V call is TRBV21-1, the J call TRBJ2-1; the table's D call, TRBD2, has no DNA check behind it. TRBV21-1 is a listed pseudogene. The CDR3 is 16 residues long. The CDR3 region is CASSKPASGRVHEQFF. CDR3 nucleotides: TGTGCCAGCAGCAAACCCGCAAGCGGGAGAGTACATGAGCAGTTCTTC.

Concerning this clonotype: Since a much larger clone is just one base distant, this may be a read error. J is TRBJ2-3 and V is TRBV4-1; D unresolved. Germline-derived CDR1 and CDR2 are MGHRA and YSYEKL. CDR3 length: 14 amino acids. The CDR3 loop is CATSHPLLTDTQYF. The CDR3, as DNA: TGCGCCACCAGCCATCCACTACTCACAGATACGCAGTATTTT.

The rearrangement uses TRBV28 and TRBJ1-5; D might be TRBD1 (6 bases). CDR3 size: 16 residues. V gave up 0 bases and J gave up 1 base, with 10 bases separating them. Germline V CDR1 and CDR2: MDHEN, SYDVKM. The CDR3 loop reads CASSLWPGESNQPQHF. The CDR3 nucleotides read TGTGCCAGCAGTTTATGGCCAGGGGAGAGCAATCAGCCCCAGCATTTT.

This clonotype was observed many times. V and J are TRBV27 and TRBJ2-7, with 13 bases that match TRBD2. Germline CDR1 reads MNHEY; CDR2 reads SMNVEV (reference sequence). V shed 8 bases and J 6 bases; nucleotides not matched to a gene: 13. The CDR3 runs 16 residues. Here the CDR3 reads CASGRRGTSGTVEQYF. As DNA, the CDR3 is TGTGCCAGCGGCAGAAGGGGGACTAGCGGGACCGTCGAGCAGTACTTC.

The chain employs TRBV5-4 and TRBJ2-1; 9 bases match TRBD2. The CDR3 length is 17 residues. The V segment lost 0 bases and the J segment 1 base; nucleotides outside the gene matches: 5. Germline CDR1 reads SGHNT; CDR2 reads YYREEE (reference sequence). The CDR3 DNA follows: TGTGCCAGCAGCTTGGAGGTAGCGGGAGTGTCCTACAATGAGCAGTTCTTC. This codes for CASSLEVAGVSYNEQFF.

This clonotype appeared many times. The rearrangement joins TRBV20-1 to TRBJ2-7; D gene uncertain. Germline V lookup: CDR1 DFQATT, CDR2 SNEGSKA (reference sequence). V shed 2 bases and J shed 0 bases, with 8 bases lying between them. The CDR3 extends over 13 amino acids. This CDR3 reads CSARPTPSYEQYF. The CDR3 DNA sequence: TGCAGTGCTAGACCCACTCCCTCCTACGAGCAGTACTTC.

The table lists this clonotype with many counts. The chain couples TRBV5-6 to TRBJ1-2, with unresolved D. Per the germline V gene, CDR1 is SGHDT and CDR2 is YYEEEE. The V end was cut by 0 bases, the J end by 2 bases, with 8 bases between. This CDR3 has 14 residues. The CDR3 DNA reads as TGTGCCAGCAGCTTGGTACAGCCGAACTATGGCTACACCTTC. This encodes CASSLVQPNYGYTF.

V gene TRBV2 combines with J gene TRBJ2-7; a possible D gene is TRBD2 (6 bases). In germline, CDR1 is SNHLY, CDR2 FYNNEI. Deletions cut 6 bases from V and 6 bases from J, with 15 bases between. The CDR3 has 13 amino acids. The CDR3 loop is CASSGHSSVEQYF. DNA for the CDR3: TGTGCCAGCAGCGGACACTCTAGCGTCGAGCAGTACTTC. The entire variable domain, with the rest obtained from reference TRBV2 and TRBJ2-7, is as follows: EPEVTQTPSHQVTQMGQEVILRCVPISNHLYFYWYRQILGQKVEFLVSFYNNEISEKSEIFDDQFSVERPDGSNFTLKIRSTKLEDSAMYFCASSGHSSVEQYFGPGTRLTVT.

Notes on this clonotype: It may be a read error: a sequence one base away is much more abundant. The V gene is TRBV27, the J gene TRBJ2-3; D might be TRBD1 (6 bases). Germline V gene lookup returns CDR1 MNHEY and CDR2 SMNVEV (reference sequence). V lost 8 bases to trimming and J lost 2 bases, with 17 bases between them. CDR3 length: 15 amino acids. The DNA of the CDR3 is TGTGCCAGCGGTTACTGGGACATAGTCACAGATACGCAGTATTTT. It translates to CASGYWDIVTDTQYF.